This T cell receptor (beta chain) was recovered during a study of OX40 agonist ivuxolimab in advanced cancers. Looking at the study overall: It was ivuxolimab, an agonistic anti-OX40 (CD134) antibody, that patients were treated with. Findings of the study overall: Both blood CD4+ and CD8+ T cells showed clonal growth by week 6 at 0.1 to 3.0 mg/kg. Still undetermined is the antigen specificity of the expanded peripheral T cells.

Generated by immunoSEQ multiplex PCR, the TCRdb table keeps only in-frame clones and is missing some. The sample contains roughly 61,000 clones, around 90% of which appear only once. Patients with autoimmune history or systemic immunosuppression were excluded. As regards this clone: Its antigen is as yet unknown.

Germline assignment: CDR1 SGHTA and CDR2 FQGNSA. The V end was cut by 4 bases, the J end by 4 bases, with 14 bases between. The CDR3 is 15 residues long. The source was CD4+ or CD8+ T cells sorted from blood, collected in a trial of the OX40 agonist ivuxolimab. This TCR came from an adult with an advanced solid tumor such as melanoma, head and neck, liver or kidney cancer. The chain employs TRBV7-2 and TRBJ2-1; possibly TRBD2 for D (5 bases). The CDR3 sequence: CASSSDGRLYNEQFF. The CDR3 coding sequence is TGTGCCAGCAGCTCGGACGGACGACTATACAATGAGCAGTTCTTC.